This entry lists 2 T cell receptor beta chains sequenced from one sample in a study of OX40 agonist ivuxolimab in advanced cancers. The data were produced by immunoSEQ multiplex PCR, yet TCRdb's version contains in-frame clones alone and is incomplete. The sample yields about 95,000 clones, about 85% seen once. The specimen comprised CD4+ or CD8+ T cells sorted from blood, sampled in a trial of the OX40 agonist ivuxolimab. These receptors all stem from an adult with an advanced solid tumor such as melanoma, head and neck, liver or kidney cancer.

The rearrangement joins TRBV19 to TRBJ2-3; D is unclear. V shed 11 bases and J shed 7 bases, with 25 bases lying between them. This CDR3 is built from 15 residues. Germline loops: CDR1 LNHDA, CDR2 SQIVND (reference sequence). The CDR3 DNA follows: TGTGCCGGAAATACCAATAGCCGCTGGCGGAATACGCAGTATTTT. It codes for CAGNTNSRWRNTQYF.

This clone was counted only a few times. The J gene is TRBJ2-7, the V gene TRBV19, with no clear D. V lost 9 bases, J lost 6 bases, and 12 bases lay in between. This CDR3 region has 11 residues. Germline CDR1 is LNHDA and CDR2 is SQIVND (reference sequence). CDR3 sequence reads: CASPLPVEQYF. The CDR3 nucleotides are TGTGCCAGCCCCCTCCCGGTCGAGCAGTACTTC.